The 12 T cell receptor beta chains given below trace back to one sample, sequenced in a study of vaccination and CD4 T cells after COVID-19. The study sequenced cultured CD4+ T cell DNA using the Oncomine TCR Beta short-read assay. TCRdb reprocessed the PCR reads via MiXCR and lists one record per CDR3 protein. The table records over 9,000 distinct CDR3 sequences, roughly 60% of them present only once. Their antigens remain unidentified. The treatment here: 10-day PBMC culture with coronavirus spike peptide pools or control peptides (ViraFEST assay). The material was cultured CD4+ T cells from blood, obtained after SARS-CoV-2 vaccination. Receptors were obtained from a human donor with COVID-19.

This chain joins TRBV7-8 and TRBJ1-2; D call uncertain. The germline gives CDR1 SGHVS, CDR2 FQNEAQ. CDR3 length equals 15 residues. V was shortened by 1 base and J by 2 bases, with 11 bases between the two germline ends. CDR3 sequence: CASSLGTGMNYGYTF. The CDR3 nucleotides read TGTGCCAGCAGCTTAGGTACGGGGATGAACTATGGCTACACCTTC. Full variable domain (remainder filled in from reference TRBV7-8 and TRBJ1-2): GAGVSQSPRYKVAKRGQDVALRCDPISGHVSLFWYQQALGQGPEFLTYFQNEAQLDKSGLPSDRFFAERPEGSVSTLKIQRTQQEDSAVYLCASSLGTGMNYGYTFGSGTRLTVV.

This clonotype occurred a few times. This rearrangement joins TRBV20-1 to TRBJ2-7; D is perhaps TRBD1 (6 bases). Trimming pared 6 bases from V and 0 bases from J, leaving 15 bases between. The CDR3 loop spans 14 amino acids. Germline V CDR1 and CDR2: DFQATT, SNEGSKA (reference sequence). Here the CDR3 DNA reads TGCAGTGCCCTGGGGGACAAAAGCTCCTACGAGCAGTACTTC. Translation: CSALGDKSSYEQYF.

The J gene is TRBJ2-1, the V gene TRBV7-2, with 7 positions matching TRBD2. Germline CDR1 is SGHTA and CDR2 is FQGNSA. This CDR3 region has 13 residues. With V trimmed by 1 base and J by 10 bases, 4 bases remained unmatched. CDR3 DNA sequence: TGTGCCAGCAGCTTAGATCCGGGAGGAGAGCAGTTCTTC. Translated: CASSLDPGGEQFF.

The CDR3 loop reads CASSPRGQGISNQPQHF. The CDR3 DNA reads TGTGCCAGCAGCCCGCGAGGACAGGGTATTAGCAATCAGCCCCAGCATTTT. The chain has TRBV7-8 and TRBJ1-5; 8 bases line up with TRBD1. V lost 5 bases, J lost 0 bases, and 9 bases stayed unmatched. The CDR3 is made up of 17 amino acids. The germline V gene has CDR1 SGHVS and CDR2 FQNEAQ.

This clonotype was picked up one time. The rearrangement links TRBV5-4 to TRBJ2-7; 8 bases match TRBD1. The CDR3 has 14 residues. The germline CDR1 and CDR2 sequences are SGHNT and YYREEE (reference sequence). Trimming took 0 bases from V and 1 from J; bases not matched to a gene: 0. Here the CDR3 reads CASSLGQGSYEQYF. CDR3 coding DNA: TGTGCCAGCAGCTTGGGACAGGGGTCCTACGAGCAGTACTTC.

The chain couples TRBV7-9 to TRBJ2-2; TRBD1 might be the D (5 bases). Deletions cut 2 bases from V and 4 bases from J, with 14 bases between. The CDR3 is 16 residues long. From germline, CDR1 is SEHNR and CDR2 FQNEAQ (reference sequence). CDR3 loop: CASSLFSGPGTGELFF. The DNA of the CDR3 is TGTGCCAGCAGCTTATTTTCAGGGCCGGGCACCGGGGAGCTGTTTTTT.

This clonotype was seen only a few times. The rearrangement uses TRBV29-1 and TRBJ1-2; 9 bases are shared with TRBD1. Trimming removed 3 bases from V and 4 bases from J; junction bases left unmatched: 27. This CDR3 has 21 amino acids. Germline loops: CDR1 SQVTM, CDR2 ANQGSEA. The CDR3 loop is CSVEEGVPGQGSGKKSYGYTF. CDR3 nucleotide sequence: TGCAGCGTTGAGGAGGGAGTCCCGGGACAGGGTTCGGGCAAGAAGTCCTATGGCTACACCTTC.

The genes are TRBV4-1 and TRBJ2-7, with D perhaps TRBD1 (5 bases). The CDR3 is made up of 13 amino acids. Trimming shortened V by 4 bases and J by 3 bases, and 10 bases separated the two germline ends. Germline CDR1 is MGHRA and CDR2 is YSYEKL. In DNA form, the CDR3 reads TGCGCCAGCAGCCCACAGGTGTACTACGAGCAGTACTTC. Its translation: CASSPQVYYEQYF.

Worth noting for this clonotype: Germline is not matched at one junction end, which may reflect a read error. The V gene is TRBV6-1, the J gene TRBJ1-6, with D uncertain. From germline, CDR1 is MNHNS and CDR2 SASEGT. The CDR3 is made up of 14 amino acids. For the CDR3, the DNA is TGTGCCAGCAGTGAACCTGAACCGAATTCGCCCCTCCACTTT. It is translated as CASSEPEPNSPLHF.

The chain joins TRBV7-2 to TRBJ1-1; D is ambiguous. The CDR3 is made up of 14 amino acids. The V gene's germline CDR1 is SGHTA and CDR2 FQGNSA. With 7 bases removed from V and 0 bases from J, the gap between germline ends came to 12 bases. The CDR3 here is CASTREYMNTEAFF. The CDR3 DNA sequence: TGTGCCAGCACTCGGGAGTACATGAACACTGAAGCTTTCTTT.

The chain is built from TRBV20-1 and TRBJ2-3, with D unclear. Germline V lookup: CDR1 DFQATT, CDR2 SNEGSKA (reference sequence). This CDR3 comprises 11 residues. The V and J ends lost 1 base and 5 bases respectively, with 4 bases between them. The CDR3 bases are TGCAGTGCTAGAGGACTAGATACGCAGTATTTT. Protein: CSARGLDTQYF.

This clonotype was recorded a few times. The rearrangement links TRBV7-2 to TRBJ1-5; D is undetermined. V was clipped by 4 bases and J by 0 bases, with 7 bases between them. Germline assignment: CDR1 SGHTA and CDR2 FQGNSA. This CDR3 comprises 14 residues. As DNA, the CDR3 is TGTGCCAGCAGCTACGGGAATAGCAATCAGCCCCAGCATTTT. Encoded protein: CASSYGNSNQPQHF.